The clone carrying this TCR beta chain was detected ten times or more. This sample is part of a study of T cell repertoires in cytomegalovirus infection. The CDR3 runs to 15 residues. The junction had 3 bases not matched to a gene; V was cut back by 1 base and J by 4 bases. CDR1 and CDR2 (germline): LGHNA, YNFKEQ. One entry per CDR3 protein, called by TCRdb with MiXCR from the reads. The sample carries about 300,000 distinct CDR3 sequences, around 9.1% recorded once. The chain links TRBV4-2 to TRBJ1-5, with TRBD1 matching over 8 bases. The sequenced sample consisted of PBMCs. The TCR comes from a human donor in good health (CMV status not recorded). Some clones in this sample may be carry-over from other donors' samples. The CDR3 bases are TGTGCCAGCAGCCAAGTCGACAGGGGAAATCAGCCCCAGCATTTT. Encoded protein: CASSQVDRGNQPQHF.